This entry lists 21 T cell receptor beta chains sequenced from one sample in a study of T cell responses to AZD1222 COVID-19 vaccine. Profiling relied on immunoSEQ multiplex PCR, and the TCRdb table lists in-frame clones only, not all of them. The repertoire holds 150,000 to 170,000 clones, about 87% seen once, with around 3% in the top ten. This sample comprised peripheral blood, obtained on day 0 of AZD1222 vaccination. The receptors originated from an adult in good health.

The gene calls are TRBV5-4 and TRBJ1-4, with 7 bases lining up with TRBD1. CDR3 length equals 14 residues. Trimming took 2 bases from V and 6 from J; bases not matched to a gene: 4. The V gene's germline CDR1 is SGHNT and CDR2 YYREEE (reference sequence). The CDR3 DNA is TGTGCCAGCAGCTTTAAGGGGGCTGATGAAAAACTGTTTTTT. Protein: CASSFKGADEKLFF.

V usage is TRBV7-2 and J usage is TRBJ2-2; 7 positions match TRBD1. This CDR3 is built from 15 residues. V shed 4 bases, J shed 5 bases, and the junction held 7 bases outside the gene matches. The germline V gene has CDR1 SGHTA and CDR2 FQGNSA. The chain's CDR3 is CASSSERGHTGELFF. The DNA for the CDR3 is TGTGCCAGCAGCTCCGAGAGGGGGCATACCGGGGAGCTGTTTTTT.

This chain uses TRBV29-1 with TRBJ2-5; TRBD1 agrees at 10 bases. The CDR3 is 14 residues long. The J segment lost 4 bases and the V segment lost 7 bases, leaving 9 bases of the junction unmatched. The germline CDR1 and CDR2 sequences are SQVTM and ANQGSEA. DNA of the CDR3: TGCAGCGCAAGGGACAGGGGAGGAAGAGAGACCCAGTACTTC. It specifies CSARDRGGRETQYF.

This clone was recorded many times. As DNA, the CDR3 is TGTGCCAGCAGCCTAGGGGGGGCAAGGACCGGGGAGCTGTTTTTT. It is translated as CASSLGGARTGELFF. This chain uses TRBV3-1 (or the pseudogene TRBV3-2) with TRBJ2-2; D may be TRBD2 (7 bases). Trimming took off 4 bases at V and 5 bases at J, with 14 bases between the two ends. The germline CDR1 and CDR2 sequences are LGHDT and YNNKEL (reference sequence). The CDR3 covers 15 residues.

This clone was detected once. This chain connects TRBV10-2 to TRBJ2-1; D may be TRBD1 (6 bases). The CDR3 consists of 13 residues. Between the trimmed V and J ends, which lost 9 bases and 3 bases, there was a span of 12 bases. The germline V gene encodes CDR1 WSHSY and CDR2 SAAADI. CDR3 protein: CASGQSDYNEQFF. CDR3 coding DNA: TGCGCCAGTGGACAGTCCGACTACAATGAGCAGTTCTTC.

The chain has TRBV9 and TRBJ1-3; 8 bases map to TRBD1. The CDR3 has 18 residues. Germline CDR1 reads SGDLS; CDR2 reads YYNGEE. Trimming at V came to 3 bases and at J to 3 bases, leaving 14 bases not matched to a gene. CDR3 DNA: TGTGCCAGCAGCGATACCCCCTTCAGGGGGCTGAGTGGAAACACCATATATTTT. It specifies CASSDTPFRGLSGNTIYF.

The chain recombines TRBV7-9 with TRBJ2-5; the match to TRBD2 covers 10 bases. Germline lookup yields CDR1 SEHNR and CDR2 FQNEAQ (reference sequence). J gave up 2 bases and V 5 bases, and 8 bases lay outside the gene matches. The CDR3 is 16 residues long. This CDR3 is CASSQLAGKGQETQYF. In DNA form, the CDR3 reads TGTGCCAGCAGCCAACTAGCGGGGAAAGGACAAGAGACCCAGTACTTC.

This sequence joins TRBV18 and TRBJ1-6, with TRBD1 matching 7 bases. Germline CDR1 is KGHSH and CDR2 is LQKENI. This CDR3 region has 15 residues. With 0 bases clipped from V and 8 bases from J, the junction kept 4 bases outside the gene matches. The CDR3 sequence: CASSPPNRGDSPLHF. CDR3 nucleotide sequence: TGTGCCAGCTCACCACCGAACAGGGGTGATTCACCCCTCCACTTT.

The chain employs TRBV5-1 and TRBJ2-7, with D possibly called TRBD1 or TRBD2 (5 bases each). V was clipped by 3 bases and J by 6 bases, with 10 bases between them. The CDR3 covers 12 residues. The germline CDR1 and CDR2 sequences are SGHRS and YFSETQ. CDR3 sequence: CASSWVGVEQYF. CDR3 bases: TGCGCCAGCAGCTGGGTGGGGGTCGAGCAGTACTTC.

The V and J genes are TRBV4-2 and TRBJ2-1, with 9 positions matching TRBD2. Germline CDR1 is LGHNA and CDR2 is YNFKEQ. The length of the CDR3 is 15 residues. V lost 3 bases and J lost 5; bases outside the gene matches: 5. CDR3 nucleotide sequence: TGTGCCAGCAGCCAGACTAGCGGCACTCACAATGAGCAGTTCTTC. It translates to CASSQTSGTHNEQFF.

Only one count was recorded for this clone. The chain carries TRBV5-1 and TRBJ1-1, with 9 nucleotides matching TRBD1. V was pared by 6 bases and J by 5 bases, with 5 bases of the junction left unmatched. The CDR3 loop spans 13 amino acids. Germline lookup yields CDR1 SGHRS and CDR2 YFSETQ. CDR3 in amino acids: CASTPDRGTEAFF. CDR3 DNA sequence: TGCGCCAGCACTCCGGACAGGGGAACTGAAGCTTTCTTT.

This sequence joins TRBV6-7 and TRBJ1-2, with a possible D match to TRBD1 (6 bases). TRBV6-7 is designated an ORF whose function remains uncertain. V was pared by 8 bases and J by 2 bases, with 12 bases between. CDR3 size: 13 residues. CDR3 residues: CASRLQGNYGYTF. The CDR3 nucleotides read TGTGCCAGCCGTCTTCAGGGGAACTATGGCTACACCTTC.

This clone was seen a few times. The sample has other DNA sequences that encode this CDR3 too. The chain recombines TRBV7-8 with TRBJ1-5; no firm D call. Germline CDR1 SGHVS, CDR2 FQNEAQ. This CDR3 has 14 amino acids. Trimming removed 1 base at V and 3 bases at J, with 7 bases between. CDR3 in DNA: TGTGCCAGCAGCTTAGTGGGGATCAATCAGCCCCAGCATTTT. The encoded protein is CASSLVGINQPQHF.

This chain connects TRBV5-4 to TRBJ2-1, with 8 bases identical to TRBD2. CDR1 is SGHNT, CDR2 YYREEE, per germline (reference sequence). The V gene end was trimmed by 4 bases and the J gene end by 9 bases; junction bases not matched to a gene: 12. CDR3 length: 15 amino acids. The CDR3 nucleotides are TGTGCCAGCAGCCCAGGGACTAGTGGGGGCGGTGAGCAGTTCTTC. Protein: CASSPGTSGGGEQFF.

The chain links TRBV18 to TRBJ1-6; D is undetermined. The CDR3 contains 14 residues. Germline V gene sequence: CDR1 KGHSH, CDR2 LQKENI. Trimming stripped 4 bases from V and 2 bases from J, with 6 bases between. The CDR3, as DNA: TGTGCCAGCTCACAGGAGCCCTATAATTCACCCCTCCACTTT. Translated: CASSQEPYNSPLHF. Drawing the rest from reference TRBV18 and TRBJ1-6, the complete variable domain is NAGVMQNPRHLVRRRGQEARLRCSPMKGHSHVYWYRQLPEEGLKFMVYLQKENIIDESGMPKERFSAEFPKEGPSILRIQQVVRGDSAAYFCASSQEPYNSPLHFGNGTRLTVT.

The rearrangement links TRBV3-1 (or the pseudogene TRBV3-2) to TRBJ2-3; D gene ambiguous. Trimming pared 0 bases from V and 6 bases from J, leaving 10 bases between. Germline V gene sequence: CDR1 LGHDT, CDR2 YNNKEL (reference sequence). This CDR3 region has 14 residues. The CDR3 spells CASSQEGIPDTQYF. The DNA for the CDR3 is TGTGCCAGCAGCCAAGAAGGTATCCCGGATACGCAGTATTTT.

CDR3: CAISESGPVSGELFF. In DNA form, the CDR3 reads TGTGCCATCAGTGAGTCGGGGCCTGTGTCCGGGGAGCTGTTTTTT. J is TRBJ2-2 and V is TRBV10-3; a weak D match, TRBD1 (5 bases). Germline V lookup: CDR1 ENHRY, CDR2 SYGVKD. The CDR3 spans 15 residues. Trimming removed 0 bases at V and 6 bases at J, with 11 bases between.

The chain joins TRBV19 to TRBJ1-1, with D perhaps matching TRBD1 (5 bases). The CDR3 runs 15 residues. The V gene lost 0 bases and the J gene lost 0 bases, with 8 bases spanning the gap. Germline CDR1 LNHDA, CDR2 SQIVND (reference sequence). The CDR3 sequence: CASSIEGGMNTEAFF. The CDR3 DNA sequence: TGTGCCAGTAGTATAGAGGGGGGGATGAACACTGAAGCTTTCTTT. The full variable domain, its missing parts supplied by reference TRBV19 and TRBJ1-1, is DGGITQSPKYLFRKEGQNVTLSCEQNLNHDAMYWYRQDPGQGLRLIYYSQIVNDFQKGDIAEGYSVSREKKESFPLTVTSAQKNPTAFYLCASSIEGGMNTEAFFGQGTRLTVV.

The genes are TRBV5-4 and TRBJ2-2, with 7 positions matching TRBD2. J gave up 1 base and V 0 bases, and 3 bases lay outside the gene matches. There are 16 residues in the CDR3. Germline V gives CDR1 SGHNT, CDR2 YYREEE (reference sequence). The chain's CDR3 is CASSLAGGLNTGELFF. The CDR3 DNA is TGTGCCAGCAGCTTGGCGGGGGGATTGAACACCGGGGAGCTGTTTTTT.

The CDR3 nucleotides read TGTGCCAGTAGTACCTCCCTTTTGGGGCAGGGGACTTATAGCAATCAGCCCCAGCATTTT. This codes for CASSTSLLGQGTYSNQPQHF. This chain connects TRBV19 to TRBJ1-5, with TRBD1 as a possible D gene (6 bases). The germline CDR1 and CDR2 sequences are LNHDA and SQIVND (reference sequence). The CDR3 loop spans 20 amino acids. Deletions cut 4 bases from V and 0 bases from J, with 25 bases between.

The rearrangement joins TRBV21-1 to TRBJ2-1; the D call of TRBD1 is as the table states it, not checked on the DNA. TRBV21-1 constitutes a pseudogene. The CDR3 consists of 12 residues. The CDR3 sequence: CASSPFDNEQFF. In DNA, the CDR3 is TGTGCCAGCAGCCCATTTGACAATGAGCAGTTCTTC.